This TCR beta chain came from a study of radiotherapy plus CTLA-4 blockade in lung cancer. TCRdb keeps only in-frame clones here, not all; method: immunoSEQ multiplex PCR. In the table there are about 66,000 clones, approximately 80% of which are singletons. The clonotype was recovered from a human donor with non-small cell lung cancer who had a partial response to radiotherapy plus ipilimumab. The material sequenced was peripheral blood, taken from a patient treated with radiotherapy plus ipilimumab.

This CDR3 is CASSLALAGSGKNGELFF. Written as DNA, the CDR3 is TGTGCCAGCAGCTTGGCTCTAGCGGGTTCCGGAAAGAACGGGGAGCTGTTTTTT. The chain is built from TRBV5-4 and TRBJ2-2; 8 bases fit TRBD2. CDR3 length: 18 amino acids. CDR1 and CDR2 (germline): SGHNT, YYREEE (reference sequence). V lost 0 bases to trimming and J lost 7 bases; unmatched junction nucleotides: 14.